These 11 T cell receptor beta chains were sequenced from one sample in a study of blood T cells in healthy people across ages. A J-beta primer mix and a sample-barcoded 5' primer were used in a second PCR of about 7 to 12 cycles. MiXCR was run by TCRdb on the 5' RACE reads, yielding one entry per CDR3 protein. The sample shows roughly 680,000 distinct CDR3 sequences, around 21% of them seen only once. Sequenced input: blood. These receptors were obtained from a man in his sixties or seventies in good health.

The chain has TRBV7-9 and TRBJ2-5, with 8 positions matching TRBD2. The end of the DNA fits TRBJ2-1 better, so the J call may be wrong. Germline CDR1 is SEHNR and CDR2 is FQNEAQ (reference sequence). The CDR3 totals 14 residues. The CDR3 sequence: CASSLGAGENEQFF. The CDR3 DNA is TGTGCCAGCAGCTTGGGAGCGGGGGAAAATGAGCAGTTCTTC.

This rearrangement joins TRBV15 to TRBJ1-1; D gene unclear. CDR1 LNHNV and CDR2 YYDKDF come from the germline V gene (reference sequence). The CDR3 is 12 amino acids. V lost 0 bases and J lost 11, with 10 bases in between. The CDR3, as DNA: TGTGCCACCAGCAGAGAGAATATCGCGGCTTTCTTT. This gives the protein CATSRENIAAFF.

This chain uses TRBV19 with TRBJ1-1; 11 positions match TRBD1. The CDR3 length is 14 residues. V lost 8 bases and J lost 6; bases outside the gene matches: 8. Germline loops: CDR1 LNHDA, CDR2 SQIVND (reference sequence). CDR3 in DNA: TGTGCCAGTGCGAGGACAGGGGGCATCGCTGAAGCTTTCTTT. It codes for CASARTGGIAEAFF. The full variable domain, in which reference TRBV19 and TRBJ1-1 provide the parts outside the CDR3, is DGGITQSPKYLFRKEGQNVTLSCEQNLNHDAMYWYRQDPGQGLRLIYYSQIVNDFQKGDIAEGYSVSREKKESFPLTVTSAQKNPTAFYLCASARTGGIAEAFFGQGTRLTVV.

The gene calls are TRBV11-2 and TRBJ2-1, with 9 bases fitting TRBD2. The CDR3 totals 15 residues. Germline CDR1 SGHAT, CDR2 FQNNGV. V lost 4 bases, J lost 6 bases, and 7 bases stayed unmatched. DNA for the CDR3: TGTGCCAGCAGCTCCTTAGCGGGAGTTAGCAATGAGCAGTTCTTC. Its protein is CASSSLAGVSNEQFF.

V gene TRBV3-1 combines with J gene TRBJ2-7, with D possibly matching TRBD2 (5 bases). Deletions cut 1 base from V and 0 bases from J, with 13 bases between. This CDR3 has 16 residues. CDR1 LGHDT and CDR2 YNNKEL come from the germline V gene (reference sequence). The CDR3 nucleotides read TGTGCCAGCAGCCAAGCAGACTACCCAAGCTCCTACGAGCAGTACTTC. This encodes CASSQADYPSSYEQYF.

This clonotype has just a few counts. The junction departs from the called germline gene at one end, perhaps through a read error. J is TRBJ2-7 and V is TRBV29-1; D is possibly TRBD2 (6 bases). This CDR3 has 12 residues. Germline-derived CDR1 and CDR2 are SQVTM and ANQGSEA. CDR3 in DNA: TGCAGCGCAAACGGGGGATCCTGCGAGCAGTACTTC. It codes for CSANGGSCEQYF.

This clonotype was seen more than once but under ten times. The V call is TRBV27, the J call TRBJ2-2; D uncertain. The V gene's germline CDR1 is MNHEY and CDR2 SMNVEV (reference sequence). The germline V and J ends were trimmed by 5 bases and 4 bases, with 14 bases remaining between them. The CDR3 extends over 15 amino acids. The CDR3 protein is CASSPRTESTGELFF. In DNA form, the CDR3 reads TGTGCCAGCAGTCCCCGTACAGAAAGCACCGGGGAGCTGTTTTTT.

V is TRBV6-2 or TRBV6-3 and J is TRBJ2-5, with D possibly TRBD1 on 5 matching bases. The DNA end is more similar to TRBJ2-7, so the J call may be wrong. Per the germline V gene, CDR1 is MNHEY and CDR2 is SVGEGT. The CDR3 length is 16 residues. CDR3 sequence: CASSSQPGHGSYEQYF. CDR3 bases: TGTGCCAGCAGCTCTCAACCCGGACACGGCTCCTACGAGCAGTACTTC.

This clonotype was picked up a small number of times. This sequence joins TRBV12-3 or TRBV12-4 and TRBJ2-1; D is possibly TRBD2 (6 bases). CDR3 length: 15 residues. V lost 3 bases, J lost 1 base, and 10 bases lay in between. The CDR3 DNA reads TGTGCCAGCAGTTTTGCGGCGGGATCCTACAATGAGCAGTTCTTC. Its translation: CASSFAAGSYNEQFF.

This clonotype was counted ten times or more. The V gene is TRBV29-1, the J gene TRBJ2-4, with D perhaps matching TRBD1 (6 bases). Germline V gene lookup returns CDR1 SQVTM and CDR2 ANQGSEA. V shed 1 base and J shed 4 bases, with 14 bases lying between them. This CDR3 contains 15 residues. In DNA form, the CDR3 reads TGCAGCGTTGAAGGGGGGCCAGGTACAAAAAACATTCAGTACTTC. Translated, it gives CSVEGGPGTKNIQYF. The full variable domain, rest sourced from reference TRBV29-1 and TRBJ2-4, is SAVISQKPSRDICQRGTSLTIQCQVDSQVTMMFWYRQQPGQSLTLIATANQGSEATYESGFVIDKFPISRPNLTFSTLTVSNMSPEDSSIYLCSVEGGPGTKNIQYFGAGTRLSVL.

This clonotype was counted between two and nine times. The chain couples TRBV9 to TRBJ1-1, with 11 bases fitting TRBD1. Trimming removed 5 bases from V and 4 bases from J; junction bases left unmatched: 10. This CDR3 spans 16 amino acids. Germline values: CDR1 SGDLS, CDR2 YYNGEE. The DNA for the CDR3 is TGTGCCAGCAGTCGGACAGGGGGCAAGGGTAGCACTGAAGCTTTCTTT. Amino acids: CASSRTGGKGSTEAFF. Supplemented by reference TRBV9 and TRBJ1-1, the full variable domain reads DSGVTQTPKHLITATGQRVTLRCSPRSGDLSVYWYQQSLDQGLQFLIQYYNGEERAKGNILERFSAQQFPDLHSELNLSSLELGDSALYFCASSRTGGKGSTEAFFGQGTRLTVV.